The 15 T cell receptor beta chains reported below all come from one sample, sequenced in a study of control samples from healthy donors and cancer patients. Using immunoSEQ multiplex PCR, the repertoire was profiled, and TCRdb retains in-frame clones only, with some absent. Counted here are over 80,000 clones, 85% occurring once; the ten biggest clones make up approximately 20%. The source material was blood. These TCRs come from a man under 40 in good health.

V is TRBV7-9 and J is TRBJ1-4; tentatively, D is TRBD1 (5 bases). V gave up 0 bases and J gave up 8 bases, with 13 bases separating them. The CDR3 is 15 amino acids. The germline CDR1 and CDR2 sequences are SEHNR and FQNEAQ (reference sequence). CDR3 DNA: TGTGCCAGCAGCTTAGCGGGAGGGGCTCACGAAAAACTGTTTTTT. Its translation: CASSLAGGAHEKLFF.

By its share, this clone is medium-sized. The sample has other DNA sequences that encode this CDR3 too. This CDR3 is CASSEGQGADTQYF. CDR3 in DNA: TGTGCCAGCAGTGAAGGACAGGGGGCAGATACGCAGTATTTT. The chain recombines TRBV6-1 with TRBJ2-3, with 9 bases fitting TRBD1. This CDR3 is built from 14 residues. The germline gives CDR1 MNHNS, CDR2 SASEGT. J gave up 4 bases and V 1 base, and 0 bases lay outside the gene matches.

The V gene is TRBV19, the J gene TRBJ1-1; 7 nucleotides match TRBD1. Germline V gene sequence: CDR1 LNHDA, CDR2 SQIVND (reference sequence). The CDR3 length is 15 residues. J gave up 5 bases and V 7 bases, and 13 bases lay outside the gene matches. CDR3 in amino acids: CASNTAIYRGTEAFF. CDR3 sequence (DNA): TGTGCCAGTAATACGGCAATCTACAGGGGAACTGAAGCTTTCTTT.

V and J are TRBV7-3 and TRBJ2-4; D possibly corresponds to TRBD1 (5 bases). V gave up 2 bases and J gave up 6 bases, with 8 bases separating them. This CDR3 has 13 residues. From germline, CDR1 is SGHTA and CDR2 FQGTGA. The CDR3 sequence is CASSLRQGNIQYF. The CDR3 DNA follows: TGTGCCAGCAGCTTACGCCAGGGAAACATTCAGTACTTC. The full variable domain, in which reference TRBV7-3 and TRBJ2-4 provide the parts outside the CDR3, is GAGVSQTPSNKVTEKGKYVELRCDPISGHTALYWYRQSLGQGPEFLIYFQGTGAADDSGLPNDRFFAVRPEGSVSTLKIQRTERGDSAVYLCASSLRQGNIQYFGAGTRLSVL.

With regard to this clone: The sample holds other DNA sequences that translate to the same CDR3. This chain's CDR3 is CASSVEGSSYEQYF. Written as DNA, the CDR3 is TGTGCCAGCAGCGTAGAAGGGAGCTCCTACGAGCAGTACTTC. The rearrangement joins TRBV9 to TRBJ2-7; a weak D match, TRBD2 (5 bases). Germline CDR1 reads SGDLS; CDR2 reads YYNGEE. The CDR3 totals 14 residues. Trimming removed 0 bases at V and 0 bases at J, with 7 bases between. The full variable domain, completed using reference TRBV9 and TRBJ2-7, is DSGVTQTPKHLITATGQRVTLRCSPRSGDLSVYWYQQSLDQGLQFLIQYYNGEERAKGNILERFSAQQFPDLHSELNLSSLELGDSALYFCASSVEGSSYEQYFGPGTRLTVT.

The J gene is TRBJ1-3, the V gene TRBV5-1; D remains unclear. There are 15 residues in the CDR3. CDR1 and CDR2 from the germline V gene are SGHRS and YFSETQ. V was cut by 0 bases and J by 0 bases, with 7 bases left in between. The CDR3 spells CASSLGGNSGNTIYF. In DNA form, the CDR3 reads TGCGCCAGCAGCTTGGGGGGTAACTCTGGAAACACCATATATTTT.

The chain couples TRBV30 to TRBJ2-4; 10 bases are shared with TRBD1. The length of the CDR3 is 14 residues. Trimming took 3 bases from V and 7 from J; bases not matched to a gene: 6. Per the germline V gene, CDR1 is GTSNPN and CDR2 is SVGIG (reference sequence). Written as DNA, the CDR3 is TGTGCCTGGAGATACCAGGGACAGGGGAACATTCAGTACTTC. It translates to CAWRYQGQGNIQYF.

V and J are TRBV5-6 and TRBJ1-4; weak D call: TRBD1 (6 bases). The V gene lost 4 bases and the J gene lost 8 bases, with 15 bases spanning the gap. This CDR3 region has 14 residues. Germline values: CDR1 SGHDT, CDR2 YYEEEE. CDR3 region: CASSQRGAGEKLFF. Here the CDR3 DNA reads TGTGCCAGCAGCCAGCGGGGGGCGGGAGAAAAACTGTTTTTT.

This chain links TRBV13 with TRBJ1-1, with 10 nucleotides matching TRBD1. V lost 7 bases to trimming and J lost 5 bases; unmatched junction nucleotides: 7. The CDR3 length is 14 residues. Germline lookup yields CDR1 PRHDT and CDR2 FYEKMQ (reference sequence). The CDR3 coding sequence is TGTGCCAGCACCTCGGGGGACAGGGGTACTGAAGCTTTCTTT. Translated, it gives CASTSGDRGTEAFF.

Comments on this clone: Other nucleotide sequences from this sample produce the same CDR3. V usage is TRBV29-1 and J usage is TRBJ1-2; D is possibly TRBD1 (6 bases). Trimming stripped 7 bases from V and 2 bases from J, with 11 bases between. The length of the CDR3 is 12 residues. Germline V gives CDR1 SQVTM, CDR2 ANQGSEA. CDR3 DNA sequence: TGCAGCGCTGGGGGCGAAAACTATGGCTACACCTTC. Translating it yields CSAGGENYGYTF.

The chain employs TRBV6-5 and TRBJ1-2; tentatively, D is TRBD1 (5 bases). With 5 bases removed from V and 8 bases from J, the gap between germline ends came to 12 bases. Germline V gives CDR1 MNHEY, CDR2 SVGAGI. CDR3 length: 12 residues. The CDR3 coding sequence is TGTGCCAGCAGTCGGGGGACGAGGGGCTACACCTTC. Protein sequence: CASSRGTRGYTF.

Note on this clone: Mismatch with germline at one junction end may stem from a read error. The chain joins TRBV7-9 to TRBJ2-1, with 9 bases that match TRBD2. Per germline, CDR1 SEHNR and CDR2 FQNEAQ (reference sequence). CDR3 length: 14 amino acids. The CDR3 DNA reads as TGTGCCAGCAGCCTAGCGGGGCGGCACAATGAGCAGTTCTTC. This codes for CASSLAGRHNEQFF.

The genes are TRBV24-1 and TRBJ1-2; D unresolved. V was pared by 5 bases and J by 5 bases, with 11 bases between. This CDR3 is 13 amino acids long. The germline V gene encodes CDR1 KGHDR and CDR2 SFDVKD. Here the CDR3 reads CATSAQPYYGYTF. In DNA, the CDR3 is TGTGCCACCAGTGCCCAACCGTATTATGGCTACACCTTC.

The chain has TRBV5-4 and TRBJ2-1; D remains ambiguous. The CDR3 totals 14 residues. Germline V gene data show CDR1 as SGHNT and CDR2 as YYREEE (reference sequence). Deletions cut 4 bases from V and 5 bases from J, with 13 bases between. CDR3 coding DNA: TGTGCCAGCAGCCCCACGGCCTTCGACAATGAGCAGTTCTTC. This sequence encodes CASSPTAFDNEQFF.

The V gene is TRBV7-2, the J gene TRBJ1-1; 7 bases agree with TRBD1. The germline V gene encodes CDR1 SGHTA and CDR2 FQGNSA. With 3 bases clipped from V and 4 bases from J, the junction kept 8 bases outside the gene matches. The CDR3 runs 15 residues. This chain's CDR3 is CASSFHRGRATEAFF. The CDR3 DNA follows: TGTGCCAGCAGCTTCCACAGGGGAAGAGCCACTGAAGCTTTCTTT.